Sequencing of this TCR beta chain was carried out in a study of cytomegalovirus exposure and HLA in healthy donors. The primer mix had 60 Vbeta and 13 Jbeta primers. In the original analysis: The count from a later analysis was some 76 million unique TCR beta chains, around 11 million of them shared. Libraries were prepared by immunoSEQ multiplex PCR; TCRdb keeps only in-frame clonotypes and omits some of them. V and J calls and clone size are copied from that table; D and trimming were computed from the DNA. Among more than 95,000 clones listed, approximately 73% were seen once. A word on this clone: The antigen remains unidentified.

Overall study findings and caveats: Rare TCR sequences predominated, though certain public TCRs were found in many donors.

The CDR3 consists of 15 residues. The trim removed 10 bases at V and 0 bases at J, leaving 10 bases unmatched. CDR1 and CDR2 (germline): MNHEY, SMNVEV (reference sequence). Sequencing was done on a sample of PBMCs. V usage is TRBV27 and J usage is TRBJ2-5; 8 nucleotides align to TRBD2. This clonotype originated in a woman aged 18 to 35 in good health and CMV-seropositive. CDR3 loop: CATASAGGHQETQYF. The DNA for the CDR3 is TGTGCCACAGCCTCCGCGGGAGGACACCAAGAGACCCAGTACTTC.